The clone carrying this T cell receptor beta chain was counted between two and nine times. Its antigen is as yet unknown. Germline values: CDR1 SGHAT, CDR2 FQNNGV. The CDR3 contains 15 residues. V trimming: 4 bases; J trimming: 0 bases; junction bases outside the gene matches: 5. The data stem from a study of T cell repertoires in cytomegalovirus infection. Study information: A matching HLA type, together with CMV infection, was signaled by public TCR beta signatures.

From the reads, TCRdb called clonotypes with MiXCR, one entry per CDR3 protein. The data show about half a million distinct CDR3 sequences, around a third seen once. Study-wide findings and caveats: Identification of carriers of CMV plus the relevant HLA was achieved through cumulative public TCR beta family frequency.

The sequence was obtained from a human donor in good health (CMV status not recorded). Some clones in this sample may be carry-over from other donors' samples. The material sequenced was cultured PBMCs, taken from culture after CMV antigen stimulation. The chain carries TRBV11-2 and TRBJ2-7; the match to TRBD1 covers 8 bases. The CDR3 nucleotides are TGTGCCAGCAGCTCTCGGGACAGGAGCTCCTACGAGCAGTACTTC. This codes for CASSSRDRSSYEQYF.